These 2 T cell receptor beta chains originate from one sample sequenced in a study of metastatic and nonmetastatic thyroid tumors. Nobody among the patients had been given any treatment before thyroid surgery. TCRdb reprocessed the PCR reads via MiXCR. The sample yields about 4,000 clones, around a third seen once. The sequenced material came from adjacent normal tissue. All receptors come from a female donor with papillary thyroid cancer or a benign thyroid nodule (not recorded which). Some clones in this sample may be carry-over from other donors' samples.

This clone is a singleton in its sample. V gene TRBV20-1 combines with J gene TRBJ2-7, with a tentative D call TRBD2 (5 bases). V was pared by 7 bases and J by 6 bases, with 22 bases between. In germline, CDR1 is DFQATT, CDR2 SNEGSKA (reference sequence). CDR3 length equals 14 residues. DNA for the CDR3: TGCAGTGTTCTAGGTATCTGGGGAGCCACCGAGCAGTACTTC. Translation gives CSVLGIWGATEQYF.

Points on this clone: In the same sample, other DNA sequences code for this CDR3. The rearrangement joins TRBV12-3 or TRBV12-4 to TRBJ1-1; 7 bases fit TRBD1. The CDR3 is 15 amino acids. V lost 3 bases, J lost 5 bases, and 9 bases stayed unmatched. The CDR3 sequence is CASSFIQGENTEAFF. CDR3 DNA: TGTGCCAGCAGTTTTATCCAGGGGGAGAATACTGAAGCTTTCTTT.